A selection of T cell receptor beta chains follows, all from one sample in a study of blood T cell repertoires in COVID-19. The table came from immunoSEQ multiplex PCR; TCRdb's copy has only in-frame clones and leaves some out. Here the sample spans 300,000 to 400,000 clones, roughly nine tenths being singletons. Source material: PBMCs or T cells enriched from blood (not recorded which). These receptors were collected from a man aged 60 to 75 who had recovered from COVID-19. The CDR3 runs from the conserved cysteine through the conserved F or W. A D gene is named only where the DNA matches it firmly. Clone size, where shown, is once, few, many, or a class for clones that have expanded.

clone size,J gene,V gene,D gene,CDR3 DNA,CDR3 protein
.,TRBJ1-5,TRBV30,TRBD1,TGTGCCTGGAGTGTACCGGGACTCCAAGGGGGCTATAGCAATCAGCCCCAGCATTTT,CAWSVPGLQGGYSNQPQHF
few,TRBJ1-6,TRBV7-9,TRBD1,TGTGCCACTTCGGGACAGCTTAATTCACCCCTCCACTTT,CATSGQLNSPLHF
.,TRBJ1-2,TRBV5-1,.,TGCGCCAGCAGCCTAGGCACAGGGTTGGGGCAATATGGCTACACCTTC,CASSLGTGLGQYGYTF
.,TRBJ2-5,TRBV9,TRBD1,TGTGCCAGCAGCGTAGCGGGACAGGGGGGAGAGACCCAGTACTTC,CASSVAGQGGETQYF
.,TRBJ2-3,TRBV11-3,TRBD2,TGTGCCAGCAGCTTAGTGCGCGGGAGGGGGAATACGCAGTATTTT,CASSLVRGRGNTQYF
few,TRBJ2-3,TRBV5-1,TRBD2,TGCGCCAGCAGCTCGGGGGGGTACAGCACAGATACGCAGTATTTT,CASSSGGYSTDTQYF
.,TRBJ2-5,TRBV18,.,TGTGCCAGCTCACCTCATCCGAGGGGGGAGACCCAGTACTTC,CASSPHPRGETQYF
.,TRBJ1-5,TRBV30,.,TGTGCCTGGAATCTTGCAGGGGCTCTAAACAATCAGCCCCAGCATTTT,CAWNLAGALNNQPQHF
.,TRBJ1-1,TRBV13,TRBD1,TGTGCCAGCAGCCAGGACAGGGCGAACACTGAAGCTTTCTTT,CASSQDRANTEAFF
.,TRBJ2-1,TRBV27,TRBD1,TGTGCCAGCAGTTTAGGAACAGGGGGCAGGACGAATGAGCAGTTCTTC,CASSLGTGGRTNEQFF
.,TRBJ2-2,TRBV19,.,TGTGCCAGTAGTATAGTGTCCGGGATCCCCGGGGAGCTGTTTTTT,CASSIVSGIPGELFF
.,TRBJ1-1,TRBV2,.,TGTGCCAGCAGCTTACAGGGTTACACTGAAGCTTTCTTT,CASSLQGYTEAFF
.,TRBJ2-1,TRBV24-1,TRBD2,TGTGCCACCAGTGATTACCCGTTGGGGCGCCCCGGGACTAGCGGAACCAATGAGCAGTTCTTC,CATSDYPLGRPGTSGTNEQFF
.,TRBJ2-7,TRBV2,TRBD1,TGTGCCAGTACTGCAGGGGGAGTCCTAGAGGAGCAGTACTTC,CASTAGGVLEEQYF
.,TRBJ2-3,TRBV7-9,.,TGTGCCAGCAGCCGGGACTTCACAGATACGCAGTATTTT,CASSRDFTDTQYF
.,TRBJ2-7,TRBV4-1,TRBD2,TGCGCCAGCAGCCAAGGGCCCCAGCATCGGGGGGGCGAGCAGTACTTC,CASSQGPQHRGGEQYF
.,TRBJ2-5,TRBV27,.,TGTGCCAGCGGGCCAGAAATTGGGACCCAGTACTTC,CASGPEIGTQYF
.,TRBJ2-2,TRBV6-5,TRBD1,TGTGCCAGCAGTTACGACAGGGGAAGCACCGGGGAGCTGTTTTTT,CASSYDRGSTGELFF
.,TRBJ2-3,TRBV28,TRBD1,TGTGCCAGCAGTTTACGCCAGGGGGCAGATACGCAGTATTTT,CASSLRQGADTQYF
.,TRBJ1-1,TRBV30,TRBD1,TGTGCCTGGAAACGACAGGGCGGGAACACTGAAGCTTTCTTT,CAWKRQGGNTEAFF
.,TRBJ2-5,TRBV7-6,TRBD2,TGTGCCAGCAGCCTGGGACTAGCGGGAGAAGGTGGGACCCAGTACTTC,CASSLGLAGEGGTQYF
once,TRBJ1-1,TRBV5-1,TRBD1,TGCGCCAGCAGCCCACCGGGACAGGGCAGGGCTGAAGCTTTCTTT,CASSPPGQGRAEAFF
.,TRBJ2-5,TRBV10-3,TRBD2,TGTGCCATCAGTGACGGGACTAGGCGCGAGACCCAGTACTTC,CAISDGTRRETQYF